At least ten counts were recorded for the clone carrying this T cell receptor (beta chain). According to the study, genomic DNA was the template for TCR beta VDJ and CDR3 profiling. From the reads, TCRdb called clonotypes with MiXCR, one entry per CDR3 protein. This table has about 180,000 distinct CDR3 sequences, about half appearing once. Selection for sequencing was limited to patients who had shown CD8+CD57+ cell expansion by flow cytometry. Among the patients, none had received any therapy at the time of blood sampling. This sample is drawn from a study of CD8+CD57+ T cells in acquired aplastic anemia. Study details: Sorted CD4+ and CD8+ cells yielded DNA averaging around 3.2 ug.

Germline V gives CDR1 DFQATT, CDR2 SNEGSKA (reference sequence). CDR3 length equals 12 residues. The germline V and J ends were trimmed by 6 bases and 5 bases, with 11 bases remaining between them. Sequences were obtained from sorted CD4+, CD8+, or CD8+CD57+ T cells (not recorded which) from PBMCs. The chain links TRBV20-1 to TRBJ1-5, with D perhaps TRBD1 (5 bases). The sequence was collected from a human donor with aplastic anemia. CDR3 region: CSALQGDQPQHF. CDR3 in DNA: TGCAGTGCCCTTCAGGGAGATCAGCCCCAGCATTTT.